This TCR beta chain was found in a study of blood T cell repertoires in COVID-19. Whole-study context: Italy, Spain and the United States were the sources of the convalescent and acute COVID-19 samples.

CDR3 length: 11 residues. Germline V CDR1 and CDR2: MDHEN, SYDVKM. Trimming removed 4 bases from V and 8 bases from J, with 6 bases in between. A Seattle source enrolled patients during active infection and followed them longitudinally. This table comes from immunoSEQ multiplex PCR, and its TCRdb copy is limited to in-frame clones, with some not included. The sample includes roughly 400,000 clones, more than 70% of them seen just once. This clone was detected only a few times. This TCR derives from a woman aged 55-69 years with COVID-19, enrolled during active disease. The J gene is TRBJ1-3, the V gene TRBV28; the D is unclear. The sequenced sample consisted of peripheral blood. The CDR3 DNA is TGTGCCAGCAGTTGGAGACACACCATATATTTT. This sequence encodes CASSWRHTIYF.